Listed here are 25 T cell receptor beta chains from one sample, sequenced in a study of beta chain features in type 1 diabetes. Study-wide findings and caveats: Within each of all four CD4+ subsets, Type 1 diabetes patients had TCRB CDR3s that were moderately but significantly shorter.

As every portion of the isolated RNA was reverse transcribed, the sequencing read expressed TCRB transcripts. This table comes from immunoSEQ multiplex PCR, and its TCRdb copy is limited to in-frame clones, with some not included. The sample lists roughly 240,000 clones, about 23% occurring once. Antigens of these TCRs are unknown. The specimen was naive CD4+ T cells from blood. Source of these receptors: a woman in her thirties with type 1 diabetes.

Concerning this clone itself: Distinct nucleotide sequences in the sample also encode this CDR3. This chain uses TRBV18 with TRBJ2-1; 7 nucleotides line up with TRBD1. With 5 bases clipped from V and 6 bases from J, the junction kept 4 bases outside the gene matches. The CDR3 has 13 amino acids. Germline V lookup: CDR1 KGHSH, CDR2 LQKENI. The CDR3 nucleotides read TGTGCCAGCTCATCCGACAGGGTCAATGAGCAGTTCTTC. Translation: CASSSDRVNEQFF.

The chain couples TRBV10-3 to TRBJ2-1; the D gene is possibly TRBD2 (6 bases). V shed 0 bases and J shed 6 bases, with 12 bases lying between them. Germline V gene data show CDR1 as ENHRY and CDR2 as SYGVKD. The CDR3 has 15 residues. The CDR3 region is CAISESGGRLNEQFF. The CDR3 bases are TGTGCCATCAGTGAGTCCGGGGGAAGACTCAATGAGCAGTTCTTC.

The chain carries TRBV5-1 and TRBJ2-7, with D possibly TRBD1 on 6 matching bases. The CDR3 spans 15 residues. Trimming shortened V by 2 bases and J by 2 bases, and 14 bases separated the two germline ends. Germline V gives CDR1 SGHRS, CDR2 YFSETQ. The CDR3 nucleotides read TGCGCCAGCAGCTTAGGTTGGGACAAAACCTACGAGCAGTACTTC. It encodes CASSLGWDKTYEQYF.

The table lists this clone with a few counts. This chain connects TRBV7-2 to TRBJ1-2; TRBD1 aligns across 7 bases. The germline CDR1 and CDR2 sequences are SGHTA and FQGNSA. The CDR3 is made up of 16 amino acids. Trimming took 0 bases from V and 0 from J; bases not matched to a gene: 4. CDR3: CASSLAEGAANYGYTF. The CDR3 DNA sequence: TGTGCCAGCAGCTTAGCAGAGGGGGCAGCTAACTATGGCTACACCTTC. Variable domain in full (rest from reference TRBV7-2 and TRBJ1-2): GAGVSQSPSNKVTEKGKDVELRCDPISGHTALYWYRQSLGQGLEFLIYFQGNSAPDKSGLPSDRFSAERTGGSVSTLTIQRTQQEDSAVYLCASSLAEGAANYGYTFGSGTRLTVV.

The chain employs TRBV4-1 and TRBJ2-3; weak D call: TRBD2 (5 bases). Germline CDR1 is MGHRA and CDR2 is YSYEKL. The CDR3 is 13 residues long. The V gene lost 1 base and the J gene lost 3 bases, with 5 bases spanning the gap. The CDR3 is CASSQAGTDTQYF. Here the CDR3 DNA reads TGCGCCAGCAGCCAAGCGGGGACAGATACGCAGTATTTT.

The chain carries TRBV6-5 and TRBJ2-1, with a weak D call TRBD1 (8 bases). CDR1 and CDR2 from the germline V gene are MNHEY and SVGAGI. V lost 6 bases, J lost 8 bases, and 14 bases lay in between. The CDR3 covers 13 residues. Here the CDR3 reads CASRTGGGYEQFF. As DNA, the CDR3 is TGTGCCAGCAGAACAGGGGGAGGGTATGAGCAGTTCTTC.

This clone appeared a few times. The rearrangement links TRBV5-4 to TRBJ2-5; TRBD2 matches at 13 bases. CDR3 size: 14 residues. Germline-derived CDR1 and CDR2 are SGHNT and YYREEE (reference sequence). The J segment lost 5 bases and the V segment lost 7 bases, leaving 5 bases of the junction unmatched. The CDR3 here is CASGLAGVSETQYF. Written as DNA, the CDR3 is TGTGCCAGCGGACTAGCGGGAGTATCGGAGACCCAGTACTTC.

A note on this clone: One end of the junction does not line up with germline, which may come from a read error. CDR3 sequence (DNA): TGTGCCAGCAGTCTTATCGAGGGACTAGGCCGCCTCTTC. It codes for CASSLIEGLGRLF. This chain joins TRBV27 and TRBJ2-1, with TRBD2 identical over 8 bases. The CDR3 consists of 13 residues. Germline assignment: CDR1 MNHEY and CDR2 SMNVEV (reference sequence).

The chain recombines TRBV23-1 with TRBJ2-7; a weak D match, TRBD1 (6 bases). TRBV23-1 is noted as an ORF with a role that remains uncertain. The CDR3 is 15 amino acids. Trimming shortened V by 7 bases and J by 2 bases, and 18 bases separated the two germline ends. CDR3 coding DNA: TGCGCCAGCACAAACAACACAGGGTGCCCCTACGAGCAGTACTTC. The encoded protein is CASTNNTGCPYEQYF.

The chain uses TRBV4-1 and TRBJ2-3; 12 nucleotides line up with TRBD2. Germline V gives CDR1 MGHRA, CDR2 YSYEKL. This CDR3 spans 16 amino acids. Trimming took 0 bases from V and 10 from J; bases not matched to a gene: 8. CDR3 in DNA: TGCGCCAGCAGCCAAGATCGAGCTAGCGGGAGGGCCTCGCAGTATTTT. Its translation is CASSQDRASGRASQYF.

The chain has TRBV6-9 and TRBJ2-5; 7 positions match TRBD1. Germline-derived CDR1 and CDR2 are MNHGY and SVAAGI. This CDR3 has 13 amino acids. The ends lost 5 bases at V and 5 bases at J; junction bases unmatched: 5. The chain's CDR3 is CASSNRDSETQYF. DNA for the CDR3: TGTGCCAGCAGTAACCGGGACAGCGAGACCCAGTACTTC.

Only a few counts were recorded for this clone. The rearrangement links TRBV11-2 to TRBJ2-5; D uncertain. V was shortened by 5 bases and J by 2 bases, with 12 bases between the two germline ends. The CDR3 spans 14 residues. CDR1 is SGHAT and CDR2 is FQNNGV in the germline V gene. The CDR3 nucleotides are TGTGCCAGCAGCCGGCCCCCGACTCAAGAGACCCAGTACTTC. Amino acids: CASSRPPTQETQYF.

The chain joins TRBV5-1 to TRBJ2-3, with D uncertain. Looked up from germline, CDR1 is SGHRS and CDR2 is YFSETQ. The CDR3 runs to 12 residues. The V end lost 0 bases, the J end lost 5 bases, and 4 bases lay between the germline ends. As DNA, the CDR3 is TGCGCCAGCAGCTTGGCTGTAGATACGCAGTATTTT. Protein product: CASSLAVDTQYF.

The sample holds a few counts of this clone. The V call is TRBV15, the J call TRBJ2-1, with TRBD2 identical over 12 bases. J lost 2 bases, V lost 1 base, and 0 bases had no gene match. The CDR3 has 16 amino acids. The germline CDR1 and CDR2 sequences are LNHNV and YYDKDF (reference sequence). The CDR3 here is CATSRGLAGAYNEQFF. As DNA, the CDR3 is TGTGCCACCAGCAGAGGACTAGCGGGAGCCTACAATGAGCAGTTCTTC.

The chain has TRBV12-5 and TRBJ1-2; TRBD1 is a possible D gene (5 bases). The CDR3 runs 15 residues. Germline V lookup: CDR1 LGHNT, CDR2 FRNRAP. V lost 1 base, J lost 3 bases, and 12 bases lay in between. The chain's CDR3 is CASGLGAPTDYGYTF. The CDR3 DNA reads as TGTGCTAGTGGTTTGGGAGCCCCGACAGACTATGGCTACACCTTC.

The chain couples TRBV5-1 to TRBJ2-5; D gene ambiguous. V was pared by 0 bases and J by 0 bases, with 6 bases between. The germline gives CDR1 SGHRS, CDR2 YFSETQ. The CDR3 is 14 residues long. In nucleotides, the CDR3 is TGCGCCAGCAGCTTGGACAGAAACCAAGAGACCCAGTACTTC. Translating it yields CASSLDRNQETQYF.

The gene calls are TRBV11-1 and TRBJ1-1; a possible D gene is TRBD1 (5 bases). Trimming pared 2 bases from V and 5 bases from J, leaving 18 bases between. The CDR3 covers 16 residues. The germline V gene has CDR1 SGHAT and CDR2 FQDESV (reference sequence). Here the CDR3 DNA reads TGTGCCAGCAGCTTACGGCAGCCAGGGAGGTTGACTGAAGCTTTCTTT. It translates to CASSLRQPGRLTEAFF.

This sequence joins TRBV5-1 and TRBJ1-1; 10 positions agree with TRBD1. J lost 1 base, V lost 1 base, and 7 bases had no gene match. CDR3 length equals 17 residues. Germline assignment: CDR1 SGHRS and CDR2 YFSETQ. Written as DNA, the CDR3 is TGCGCCAGCAGCTTGTCGACAGGGGGCAGGGGGAACACTGAAGCTTTCTTT. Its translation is CASSLSTGGRGNTEAFF.

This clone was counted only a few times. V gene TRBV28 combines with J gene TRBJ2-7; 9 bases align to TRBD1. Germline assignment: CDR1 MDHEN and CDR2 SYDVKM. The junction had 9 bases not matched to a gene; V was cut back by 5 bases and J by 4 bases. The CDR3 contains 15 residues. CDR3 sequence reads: CASSIPGQGVYEQYF. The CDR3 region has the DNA TGTGCCAGCAGTATACCGGGACAGGGCGTTTACGAGCAGTACTTC.

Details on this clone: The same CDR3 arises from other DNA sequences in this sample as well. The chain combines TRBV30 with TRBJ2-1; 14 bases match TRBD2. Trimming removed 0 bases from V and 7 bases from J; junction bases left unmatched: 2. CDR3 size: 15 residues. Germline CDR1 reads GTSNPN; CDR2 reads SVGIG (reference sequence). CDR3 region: CAWSVGTSGSNEQFF. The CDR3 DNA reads TGTGCCTGGAGTGTGGGGACTAGCGGGAGTAATGAGCAGTTCTTC.

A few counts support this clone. The CDR3 sequence: CASSFRQGMNTEAFF. The DNA of the CDR3 is TGTGCCAGCAGTTTTAGACAGGGGATGAACACTGAAGCTTTCTTT. The chain joins TRBV11-2 to TRBJ1-1, with TRBD1 matching 8 bases. V shed 6 bases, J shed 0 bases, and the junction held 6 bases outside the gene matches. Per germline, CDR1 SGHAT and CDR2 FQNNGV. The CDR3 loop spans 15 amino acids.

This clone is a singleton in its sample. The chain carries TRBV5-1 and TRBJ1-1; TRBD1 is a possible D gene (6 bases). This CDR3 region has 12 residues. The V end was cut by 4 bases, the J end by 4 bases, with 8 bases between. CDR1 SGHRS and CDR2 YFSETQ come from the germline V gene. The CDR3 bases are TGCGCCAGCAGCAACAGGGTCACTGAAGCTTTCTTT. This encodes CASSNRVTEAFF. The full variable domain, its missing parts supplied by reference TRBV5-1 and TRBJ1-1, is KAGVTQTPRYLIKTRGQQVTLSCSPISGHRSVSWYQQTPGQGLQFLFEYFSETQRNKGNFPGRFSGRQFSNSRSEMNVSTLELGDSALYLCASSNRVTEAFFGQGTRLTVV.

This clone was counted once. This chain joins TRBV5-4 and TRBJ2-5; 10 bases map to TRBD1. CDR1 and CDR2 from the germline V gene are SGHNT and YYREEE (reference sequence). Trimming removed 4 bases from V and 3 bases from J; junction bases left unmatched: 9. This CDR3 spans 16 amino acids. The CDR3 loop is CASSVTGGALEETQYF. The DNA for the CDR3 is TGTGCCAGCAGCGTGACAGGGGGCGCTTTGGAAGAGACCCAGTACTTC.

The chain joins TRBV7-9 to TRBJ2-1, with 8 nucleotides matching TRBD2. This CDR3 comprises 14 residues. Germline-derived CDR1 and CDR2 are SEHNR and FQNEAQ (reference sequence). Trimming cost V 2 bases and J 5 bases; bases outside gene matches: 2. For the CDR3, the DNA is TGTGCCAGCAGCTTAACGGGAGGGGACAATGAGCAGTTCTTC. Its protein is CASSLTGGDNEQFF.

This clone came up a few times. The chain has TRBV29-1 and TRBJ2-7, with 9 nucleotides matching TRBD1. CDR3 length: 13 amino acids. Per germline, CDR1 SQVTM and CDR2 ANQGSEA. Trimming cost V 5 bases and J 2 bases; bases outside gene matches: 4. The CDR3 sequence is CSVLDRGTYEQYF. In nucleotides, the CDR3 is TGCAGCGTTCTGGACAGGGGCACCTACGAGCAGTACTTC.